This TCR beta chain appears in the sequencing data of a study of OX40 agonist ivuxolimab in advanced cancers. At the level of the whole study: Ivuxolimab, which targeted the costimulatory receptor OX40 (CD134), was an agonistic, fully human IgG2 monoclonal antibody. The paper describes the monotherapy dose-escalation part (N = 52 patients) of the phase I trial of ivuxolimab. Among the approximately 54 dose-escalation patients, about 20 had hepatocellular carcinoma, roughly 15 melanoma, 9 renal cell carcinoma and 9 head and neck cancer. Prior anti-PD-1, anti-PD-L1 or anti-CTLA-4 therapy was permitted, and checkpoint inhibitors had been received by approximately 39% of dose-escalation patients. The point of sequencing TCRbeta in the periphery was to test whether ivuxolimab changed TCR sequence diversity and drove clonal T-cell expansion. The dose-escalation cohort was 82.7% male with a mean age of approximately 60 years, ranging from roughly 23 to 80. Intravenous ivuxolimab was administered to patients every 2 weeks at six dose levels: 0.01, 0.1, 0.3, 1.5, 3 and 10 mg/kg. Partial responses occurred in three dose-escalation patients: two with cutaneous melanoma and one with hepatocellular carcinoma. Broad study findings and their caveats: Which antigens the clonally expanded peripheral T cells were specific for was not determined. After ivuxolimab, expanded clones were on average more numerous among CD8+ T cells than among CD4+ T cells. Low levels of normalized T-cell clonal expansion were also seen in some patients who did not respond. In the 0.1-3.0 mg/kg groups, partial responders had among the lowest normalized peripheral clonal expansion, particularly in CD8+ T cells. At doses of 0.1 to 3.0 mg/kg, clonal expansion of both CD4+ and CD8+ T cells in blood was seen between baseline and week 6.

To sequence the TCRbeta CDR3 region, genomic DNA was isolated from the sorted cells. The immunoSEQ Assay was used for sequencing of TCRbeta CDR3 regions. The immuneACCESS repertoire file appears here via TCRdb, limited to in-frame rearrangements. These files lack a portion of the clones; in checked studies, under half of the deficit traces to unresolved V genes, and the cause of the others is not known. This sample comprises some 17,000 clones, about 89% of them detected only once. The top ten hold approximately 65% of the sample. The trial excluded patients who had a history of autoimmune disease or who were on systemic immunosuppression. In every dose cohort, peripheral blood was drawn for TCR sequencing at baseline, cycle 4 day 1, and cycle 7 day 1. The samples were drawn from a first-in-human, open-label, multicenter phase I dose-escalation trial of ivuxolimab. Adults with locally advanced or metastatic head and neck squamous cell, hepatocellular, melanoma or renal cell carcinoma were enrolled in the trial. Before TCR sequencing, CD4+ T cells and CD8+ T cells were sorted from peripheral blood as separate populations.

The CDR3 sequence holds 13 residues, the cysteine and phenylalanine included. Only the CDR3 part of the read is kept: 39 bases, read in frame from the first base. The trim is 8 bases for V and 7 bases for J, with a gap of 18 bases between the germline ends. From a lookup of the germline V gene (reference sequence), CDR1 and CDR2 are MNHEY and SMNVEV. On this clone: This clone's antigen is unknown. No base quality information exists; no much larger clone differs at one position.

The receptor comes from an adult with an advanced solid tumor such as melanoma, head and neck, liver or kidney cancer. The sample was CD4+ or CD8+ T cells sorted from blood, taken in a trial of the OX40 agonist ivuxolimab. This chain is built from TRBV27 and TRBJ2-7, with a weak D call of TRBD2 (5 bases match). This receptor carries the CDR3 CASRGRGVGEQYF. The nucleotide sequence is TGTGCCAGCCGTGGGAGAGGAGTCGGGGAGCAGTACTTC.